This T cell receptor beta chain appears in the sequencing data of a study of blood T cell repertoires in COVID-19. Clinical history reported by participants formed the basis on which cohorts were assigned. V was pared by 10 bases and J by 4 bases, with 10 bases between. The CDR3 loop spans 11 amino acids. Germline V gene sequence: CDR1 MNHEY, CDR2 SMNVEV (reference sequence). Here immunoSEQ multiplex PCR was the method, and the copy in TCRdb shows in-frame clones only, minus some. Among fewer than 250,000 clones listed, 80% to 90% were seen once. J is TRBJ2-5 and V is TRBV27; D is uncertain. This clonotype was obtained from a woman in her thirties or forties with acute COVID-19. The sequenced material came from PBMCs or T cells enriched from blood (not recorded which). The CDR3 bases are TGTGCCACCTCGTCCGGAGAGACCCAGTACTTC. It yields the protein CATSSGETQYF.